These T cell receptor beta chains were read from a single sample in a study of cytomegalovirus exposure and HLA in healthy donors. Libraries were prepared by immunoSEQ multiplex PCR; TCRdb keeps only in-frame clonotypes and omits some of them. The table records 150,000 or so clones, 76% of them present only once. The sequenced sample was PBMCs. These receptors were obtained from a male donor in good health and CMV-seronegative. CDR3s leave out the opening cysteine and the closing phenylalanine or tryptophan. D genes are given only for firm matches. Rows may omit the clone size; those that give it use once, few, many or a size class.

D gene: .; V gene: TRBV19; clone size: .; J gene: TRBJ1-1; CDR3 protein: ASSIGQLNTEAF
D gene: .; V gene: TRBV7-2; clone size: .; J gene: TRBJ1-2; CDR3 protein: ASSSTTGHYGYT
D gene: .; V gene: TRBV7-6; clone size: few; J gene: TRBJ2-3; CDR3 protein: ASSLGGARTDTQY
D gene: .; V gene: TRBV14; clone size: .; J gene: TRBJ1-1; CDR3 protein: ASSQVEDTEAF
D gene: TRBD2; V gene: TRBV9; clone size: few; J gene: TRBJ2-7; CDR3 protein: ASSVGLAGPYEQY
D gene: .; V gene: TRBV30; clone size: .; J gene: TRBJ1-5; CDR3 protein: AWSVDSYPNQPQH
D gene: TRBD1; V gene: TRBV7-9; clone size: .; J gene: TRBJ1-1; CDR3 protein: WGDRLNTEAF
D gene: .; V gene: TRBV6-1; clone size: .; J gene: TRBJ2-5; CDR3 protein: ASSGGGSQETQY
D gene: .; V gene: TRBV2; clone size: .; J gene: TRBJ1-4; CDR3 protein: ASSADRPEKLF
D gene: .; V gene: TRBV29-1; clone size: few; J gene: TRBJ1-2; CDR3 protein: SAERPTDRRGYT
D gene: TRBD2; V gene: TRBV5-1; clone size: .; J gene: TRBJ2-3; CDR3 protein: ASRKRTSGGTSTDTQY
D gene: TRBD1; V gene: TRBV5-1; clone size: .; J gene: .; CDR3 protein: ASSFQGAAYEQY
D gene: TRBD2; V gene: TRBV6-6; clone size: .; J gene: TRBJ2-7; CDR3 protein: ASSGFLAGGSYEQY
D gene: TRBD1; V gene: TRBV19; clone size: .; J gene: TRBJ1-2; CDR3 protein: ASSTGTGIEGYT
D gene: .; V gene: TRBV19; clone size: .; J gene: TRBJ1-2; CDR3 protein: ASTVRGNGYT
D gene: TRBD1; V gene: TRBV5-5; clone size: few; J gene: TRBJ2-2; CDR3 protein: ASSQTPGQGLSTGELF
D gene: TRBD2; V gene: TRBV6-4; clone size: .; J gene: TRBJ2-1; CDR3 protein: ASSDGTSGNNEQF
D gene: .; V gene: TRBV28; clone size: many; J gene: TRBJ1-4; CDR3 protein: ASSFGRSTTNEKLF
D gene: TRBD1; V gene: TRBV5-1; clone size: .; J gene: TRBJ2-3; CDR3 protein: ASSRDRNTDTQY
D gene: TRBD1; V gene: TRBV6-6; clone size: .; J gene: TRBJ2-2; CDR3 protein: AIYRGQAAAGELF
D gene: .; V gene: TRBV28; clone size: .; J gene: TRBJ1-2; CDR3 protein: ASGSPERAYGYT
D gene: TRBD2; V gene: TRBV4-2; clone size: .; J gene: TRBJ2-3; CDR3 protein: ASSQDRTSGTQY
D gene: TRBD1; V gene: TRBV5-6; clone size: .; J gene: TRBJ1-1; CDR3 protein: ASSRDRDEIPEAF
D gene: TRBD2; V gene: TRBV29-1; clone size: few; J gene: TRBJ2-1; CDR3 protein: SVGAGGTPDNEQF
D gene: TRBD2; V gene: TRBV27; clone size: .; J gene: TRBJ2-7; CDR3 protein: ASRLAGGTSYEQY
D gene: .; V gene: TRBV7-2; clone size: once; J gene: TRBJ1-2; CDR3 protein: ASSTQGGGTNYGYT